The text below deals with one T cell receptor (beta chain). Its antigen specificity is not known. The input lacks base qualities; no much larger clone sits a single base away. This record belongs to a study of blood T cell repertoires in COVID-19 (dated by TCRdb to 2020 to 2021). Study-level background: Samples from collaborators originated in the United States, Italy and Spain and spanned both the acute and convalescent phases of COVID-19. The prospective study material was composed of cDNA or gDNA derived from T cells, B-cell-depleted T cells, or PBMCs. The dataset comprised deeply sampled blood TCRbeta repertoires from subjects exposed to, actively infected with, or recovered from COVID-19. The repertoires were released in a freely available public database meant as a resource for research on the immune response to SARS-CoV-2. Samples came from the ongoing ImmuneRACE study (first 160 participants) plus 1,254 subjects from 6 global collaborators. Sample metadata almost always included a de-identified subject ID, COVID-19 status, age in years and sex. Where available, HLA class I and class II types were taken from metadata supplied by the sample provider and were not determined by assay-based typing. Overall results and qualifications from the work: The quantity of clinical and demographic metadata differed by source and by participant and was supplied without curation.

The collaborating institutions used their own protocols to collect whole blood in K2EDTA tubes. Collaborator samples were shipped for TCRbeta analysis as frozen whole blood, isolated PBMCs, or DNA extracted from either sample type. The immunoSEQ Assay, a bias-controlled multiplex PCR, was used to amplify TCRbeta CDR3 regions from genomic DNA. The source study handled its data this way. Within the assay, amplification of reference gene primers was used to estimate how many nucleated cells each sample contained. To quantify the absolute abundance of each unique TCRbeta CDR3 rearrangement, sequence reads were collapsed and filtered. For each sample, productive Simpson clonality was calculated by taking the square root of Simpson's diversity index across productive rearrangements. TCRdb took this table from immuneACCESS and kept in-frame rearrangements with V and J called. Such tables lack part of the clones; where checked against another copy, unresolved V genes explain under half of the gap, and the rest is unexplained. V and J calls and clone size are those listed in that table; D and trimming were worked out from the DNA. The sample table lists 57,000 or so clones, roughly 83% of them with a count of one. In total, the top ten clones hold about a sixth of the sample.

V is pared back by 0 bases and J by 3 bases, with 15 bases lying between the germline termini. CDR1 and CDR2 (SGHRS, YFSETQ) derive from the germline V gene. The CDR3 starts with the cysteine, ends with the phenylalanine, and has 16 residues. Of all the DNA, just the CDR3 is kept, 48 bases in frame from base 1. The source of this sequence is a man in his sixties or seventies with active COVID-19. Material: peripheral blood. This chain joins TRBV5-1 to TRBJ1-1, with TRBD1 perhaps the D gene, on 6 matching bases. The DNA sequence reads TGCGCCAGCAGCTTGGCCGGGGGGCAGCGGGACACTGAAGCTTTCTTT. Translated, this gives CASSLAGGQRDTEAFF.